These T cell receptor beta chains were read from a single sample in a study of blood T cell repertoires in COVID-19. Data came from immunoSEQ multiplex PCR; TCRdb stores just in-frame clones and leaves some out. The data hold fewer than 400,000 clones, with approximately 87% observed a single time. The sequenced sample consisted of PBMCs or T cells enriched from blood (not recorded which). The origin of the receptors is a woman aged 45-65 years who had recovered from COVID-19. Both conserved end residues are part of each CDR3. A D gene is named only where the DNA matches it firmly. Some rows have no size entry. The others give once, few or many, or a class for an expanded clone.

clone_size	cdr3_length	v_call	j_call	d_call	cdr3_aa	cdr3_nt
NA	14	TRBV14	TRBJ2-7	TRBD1	CASSNPDRGYEQYF	TGTGCCAGCAGCAATCCTGACAGGGGCTACGAGCAGTACTTC
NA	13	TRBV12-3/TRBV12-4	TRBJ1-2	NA	CASSPAGSYGYTF	TGTGCCAGCAGCCCAGCGGGCAGCTATGGCTACACCTTC
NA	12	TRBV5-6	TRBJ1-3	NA	CASSPGGNTIYF	TGTGCCAGCAGCCCAGGTGGAAACACCATATATTTT
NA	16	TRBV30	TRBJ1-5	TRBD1	CAWSPTTGFSNQPQHF	TGTGCCTGGAGTCCCACGACAGGGTTTAGCAATCAGCCCCAGCATTTT
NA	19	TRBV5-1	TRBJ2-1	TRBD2	CASSRGTSGGSALYNEQFF	TGCGCCAGCAGCCGAGGGACTAGCGGGGGATCCGCCCTCTACAATGAGCAGTTCTTC
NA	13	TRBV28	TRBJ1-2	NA	CASSFRGARGYTF	TGTGCCAGCAGTTTCCGGGGGGCTCGTGGCTACACCTTC
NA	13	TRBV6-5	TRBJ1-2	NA	CASSSAGGVGDTF	TGTGCCAGCAGCTCCGCGGGAGGGGTCGGGGACACCTTC
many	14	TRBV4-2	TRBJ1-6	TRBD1	CASTRTGDNSPLHF	TGTGCCAGCACCCGGACAGGGGATAATTCACCCCTCCACTTT
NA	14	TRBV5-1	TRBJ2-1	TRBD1	CASSLVPRTGGQFF	TGCGCCAGCAGCTTGGTCCCTCGGACAGGGGGTCAGTTCTTC
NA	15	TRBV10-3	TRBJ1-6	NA	CAISVGIPGNSPLHF	TGTGCCATCAGTGTCGGGATACCGGGGAATTCACCCCTCCACTTT
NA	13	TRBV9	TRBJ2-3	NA	CASSGVDSKAQYF	TGTGCCAGCAGCGGGGTGGACTCAAAGGCGCAGTATTTT
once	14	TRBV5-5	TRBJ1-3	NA	CASVLRPRGNTIYF	TGTGCCAGCGTCCTCCGACCTCGGGGGAACACCATATATTTT
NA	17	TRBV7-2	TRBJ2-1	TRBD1	CASSLGQGKTPYNEQFF	TGTGCCAGCAGCTTAGGACAGGGTAAAACCCCATACAATGAGCAGTTCTTC
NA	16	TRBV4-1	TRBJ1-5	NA	CASSQVGKRGNQPQHF	TGCGCCAGCAGCCAAGTGGGCAAGAGGGGCAATCAGCCCCAGCATTTT
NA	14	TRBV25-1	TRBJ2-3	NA	CASSERVSTDTQYF	TGTGCCAGCAGTGAACGGGTGAGCACAGATACGCAGTATTTT
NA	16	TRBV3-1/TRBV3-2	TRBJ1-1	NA	CASSSRGGVGGTEAFF	TGTGCCAGCAGCTCGCGCGGGGGTGTTGGGGGCACTGAAGCTTTCTTT
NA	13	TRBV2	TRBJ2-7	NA	CASNLGDLGEQYF	TGTGCCAGCAACCTGGGGGACTTGGGGGAGCAGTACTTC
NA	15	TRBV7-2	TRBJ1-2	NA	CASSPRYRTNYGYTF	TGTGCCAGCAGCCCCCGGTACAGGACTAACTATGGCTACACCTTC
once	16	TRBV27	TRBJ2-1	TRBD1	CASSFVGTGKLMSQFF	TGTGCCAGCAGTTTCGTTGGGACAGGCAAACTGATGTCGCAGTTCTTC
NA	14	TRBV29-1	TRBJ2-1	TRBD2	CSVAAAGGYNEQFF	TGCAGCGTTGCGGCAGCGGGGGGATACAATGAGCAGTTCTTC
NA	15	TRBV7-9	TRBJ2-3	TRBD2	CASSSTSSFTDTQYF	TGTGCCAGCAGCTCGACTAGCTCATTCACAGATACGCAGTATTTT
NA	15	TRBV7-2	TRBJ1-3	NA	CASSPGWASGNTIYF	TGTGCCAGCAGCCCAGGATGGGCCTCTGGAAACACCATATATTTT
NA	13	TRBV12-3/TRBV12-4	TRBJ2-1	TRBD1	CASSFQYRGWQFF	TGTGCCAGCAGTTTTCAGTACAGGGGCTGGCAGTTCTTC
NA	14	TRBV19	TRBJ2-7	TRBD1	CASSTDRGPYEQYF	TGTGCCAGTAGCACGGACAGGGGACCCTACGAGCAGTACTTC
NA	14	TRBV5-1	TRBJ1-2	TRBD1	CASSLAQGEGGYTF	TGCGCCAGCAGCTTGGCCCAGGGGGAAGGCGGCTACACCTTC
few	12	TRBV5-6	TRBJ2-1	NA	CASSFSVNEQFF	TGTGCCAGCAGCTTCTCTGTCAATGAGCAGTTCTTC
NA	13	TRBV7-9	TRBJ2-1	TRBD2	CASSLELATEQFF	TGTGCCAGCAGCTTAGAACTAGCGACTGAGCAGTTCTTC
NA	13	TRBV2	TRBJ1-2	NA	CASSEGLGDGYTF	TGTGCCAGCAGTGAAGGTTTAGGGGATGGCTACACCTTC
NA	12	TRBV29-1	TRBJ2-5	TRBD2	CSVRLAGETQYF	TGCAGCGTTCGACTAGCTGGTGAGACCCAGTACTTC
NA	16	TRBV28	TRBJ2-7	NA	CASSSLVRARTYEQYF	TGTGCCAGCAGTTCCCTGGTCAGGGCTCGAACCTACGAGCAGTACTTC
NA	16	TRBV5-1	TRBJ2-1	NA	CASSIGSGGGIPEQFF	TGCGCCAGCAGCATCGGTTCAGGGGGAGGTATCCCTGAGCAGTTCTTC
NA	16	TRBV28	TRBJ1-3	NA	CASSPTKGHGGNTIYF	TGTGCCAGCAGCCCCACAAAAGGACATGGCGGAAACACCATATATTTT
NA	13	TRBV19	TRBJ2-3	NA	CASSPRASDTQYF	TGTGCCAGTAGTCCCAGGGCATCAGATACGCAGTATTTT
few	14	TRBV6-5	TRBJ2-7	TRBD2	CASRRTSGVYEQYF	TGTGCCAGCAGACGGACTAGCGGGGTTTACGAGCAGTACTTC
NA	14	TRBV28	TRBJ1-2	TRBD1	CASSLTGVSYGYTF	TGTGCCAGCAGTTTGACAGGGGTCTCCTATGGCTACACCTTC
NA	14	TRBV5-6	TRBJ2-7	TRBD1	CASSLDRGIYEQYF	TGTGCCAGCAGCTTGGACAGGGGTATCTACGAGCAGTACTTC
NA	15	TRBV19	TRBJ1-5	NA	CASSPIVGGNQPQHF	TGTGCCAGTAGTCCGATTGTTGGAGGCAATCAGCCCCAGCATTTT
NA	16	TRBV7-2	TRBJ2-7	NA	CASSLLIARGTYEQYF	TGTGCCAGCAGCCTTCTCATCGCGAGGGGGACCTACGAGCAGTACTTC
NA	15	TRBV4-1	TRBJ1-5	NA	CASSPRKEGNQPQHF	TGCGCCAGCAGCCCGCGTAAAGAAGGCAATCAGCCCCAGCATTTT
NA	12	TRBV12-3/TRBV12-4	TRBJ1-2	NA	CASLGGGYGYTF	TGTGCCAGCCTAGGGGGTGGCTATGGCTACACCTTC
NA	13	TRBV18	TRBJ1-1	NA	CASSKGENTEAFF	TGTGCCAGCTCAAAAGGAGAGAACACTGAAGCTTTCTTT
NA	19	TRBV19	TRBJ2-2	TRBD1	CASSPVPGQGPTITGELFF	TGTGCCAGTAGTCCCGTCCCGGGACAGGGACCCACGATCACCGGGGAGCTGTTTTTT
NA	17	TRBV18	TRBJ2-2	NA	CASSQGASRAYTGELFF	TGTGCCAGCTCACAGGGAGCCAGCCGAGCTTACACCGGGGAGCTGTTTTTT
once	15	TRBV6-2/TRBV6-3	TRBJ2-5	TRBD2	CASSPLGGGRETQYF	TGTGCCAGCAGTCCCCTCGGGGGGGGTAGAGAGACCCAGTACTTC
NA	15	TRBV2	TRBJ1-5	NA	CASKVDSYSNQPQHF	TGTGCCAGCAAGGTGGACAGCTATAGCAATCAGCCCCAGCATTTT
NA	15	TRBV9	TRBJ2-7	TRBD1	CARIPKEGAGYEQYF	TGTGCCAGAATCCCAAAAGAGGGGGCGGGCTACGAGCAGTACTTC
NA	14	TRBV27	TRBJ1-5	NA	CASRPQGSNQPQHF	TGTGCCAGCAGACCTCAGGGGAGCAATCAGCCCCAGCATTTT
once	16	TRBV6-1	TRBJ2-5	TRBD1	CASSESPRGIQETQYF	TGTGCCAGCAGTGAAAGCCCCAGGGGGATCCAAGAGACCCAGTACTTC
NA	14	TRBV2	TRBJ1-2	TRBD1	CASSARTGVNGYTF	TGTGCCAGCAGTGCGCGGACAGGGGTAAATGGCTACACCTTC
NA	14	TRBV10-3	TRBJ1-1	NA	CAISVGGLGQGAFF	TGTGCCATCAGTGTGGGGGGGCTAGGTCAAGGTGCTTTCTTT
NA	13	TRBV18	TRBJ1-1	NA	CASSPPGAGEAFF	TGTGCCAGCTCACCCCCAGGGGCGGGTGAAGCTTTCTTT